The rows below give T cell receptor beta chains drawn from one sample of a study of cytomegalovirus exposure and HLA in healthy donors. Measured with immunoSEQ multiplex PCR; TCRdb has only the in-frame clones, and not every one. The table has some 200,000 clones, 70% to 85% seen once. Sequencing used PBMCs. The receptor source for this set is a woman aged 40 to 50 in good health and CMV-seronegative. Each CDR3 is given with its conserved first and last residue. The D gene is left open where the match is weak. Size values are once, few and many counts, or a class for expanded clones, and some rows have none.

NA	TRBV28	NA	TRBJ2-7	14	CASSLPGVIYEQYF	TGTGCCAGCAGTTTACCGGGGGTGATTTACGAGCAGTACTTC
NA	TRBV29-1	TRBD1	TRBJ2-1	14	CSVDDRGIQNEQFF	TGCAGCGTTGACGACAGGGGGATCCAAAATGAGCAGTTCTTC
NA	TRBV29-1	NA	TRBJ2-5	14	CSVEQAGRQETQYF	TGCAGCGTTGAGCAGGCGGGGCGCCAAGAGACCCAGTACTTC
NA	TRBV4-1	TRBD1	TRBJ1-6	16	CASSQPRQGRNSPLHF	TGCGCCAGCAGCCAACCTCGACAGGGAAGAAATTCACCCCTCCACTTT
NA	TRBV7-9	NA	TRBJ2-7	12	CSSSLAPPREYF	TGTTCCAGCAGCTTAGCGCCCCCGAGGGAGTACTTC
few	TRBV11-2	TRBD1	TRBJ2-7	15	CASRPRQGPTYEQYF	TGTGCCAGCAGACCACGACAGGGCCCTACCTACGAGCAGTACTTC
NA	TRBV7-8	TRBD1	TRBJ1-1	16	CASSLPQTGASTEAFF	TGTGCCAGCAGCTTACCCCAGACAGGGGCTAGCACTGAAGCTTTCTTT
few	TRBV6-6	NA	TRBJ2-7	13	CASRYTGSYEQYF	TGTGCCAGCAGATATACAGGGAGCTACGAGCAGTACTTC
NA	TRBV5-1	NA	TRBJ1-3	15	CASSPGASTGNTIYF	TGCGCCAGCAGCCCAGGCGCTTCCACTGGAAACACCATATATTTT
NA	TRBV6-1	NA	TRBJ2-5	14	CASSAGGTWETQYF	TGTGCCAGCAGTGCCGGGGGTACCTGGGAGACCCAGTACTTC
NA	TRBV28	TRBD1	TRBJ1-5	15	CASSWDRETNQPQHF	TGTGCCAGCAGCTGGGACAGAGAGACCAATCAGCCCCAGCATTTT
NA	TRBV10-1	NA	TRBJ1-1	15	CASSESTVGRGEAFF	TGCGCCAGCAGTGAGTCGACGGTGGGGCGGGGTGAAGCTTTCTTT
NA	TRBV7-9	TRBD1	TRBJ2-7	14	CASSPRDRDYEQYF	TGTGCCAGCAGCCCTAGGGACAGAGACTACGAGCAGTACTTC
once	TRBV11-2	NA	TRBJ2-7	15	CASSSYRELSYEQYF	TGTGCCAGCAGCTCCTACAGGGAACTTTCCTACGAGCAGTACTTC
few	TRBV6-6	TRBD1	TRBJ1-1	15	CASSDYGTGDGEAFF	TGTGCCAGCAGTGACTACGGGACAGGGGATGGTGAAGCTTTCTTT
once	TRBV5-1	NA	TRBJ2-3	15	CASSSQGPGTDTQYF	TGCGCCAGCAGCTCACAGGGTCCTGGCACAGATACGCAGTATTTT
once	TRBV4-3	TRBD1	TRBJ1-6	16	CASSQDPTGGNSPLHF	TGCGCCAGCAGCCAAGACCCGACAGGGGGGAATTCACCCCTCCACTTT
NA	TRBV5-1	NA	TRBJ2-7	17	CASSLEGLQGVGAEQYF	TGCGCCAGCAGCTTGGAGGGACTACAGGGGGTGGGCGCCGAGCAGTACTTC
NA	TRBV28	TRBD1	TRBJ2-7	13	CASSFHRGYEQYF	TGTGCCAGCAGTTTCCACAGGGGATACGAGCAGTACTTC
NA	TRBV11-3	TRBD2	TRBJ2-5	14	CASSSRTSKETQYF	TGTGCCAGCAGCTCCCGGACTAGCAAAGAGACCCAGTACTTC
NA	TRBV7-9	NA	TRBJ1-1	12	CASSNRHTEAFF	TGTGCCAGCAGCAACAGGCACACTGAAGCTTTCTTT